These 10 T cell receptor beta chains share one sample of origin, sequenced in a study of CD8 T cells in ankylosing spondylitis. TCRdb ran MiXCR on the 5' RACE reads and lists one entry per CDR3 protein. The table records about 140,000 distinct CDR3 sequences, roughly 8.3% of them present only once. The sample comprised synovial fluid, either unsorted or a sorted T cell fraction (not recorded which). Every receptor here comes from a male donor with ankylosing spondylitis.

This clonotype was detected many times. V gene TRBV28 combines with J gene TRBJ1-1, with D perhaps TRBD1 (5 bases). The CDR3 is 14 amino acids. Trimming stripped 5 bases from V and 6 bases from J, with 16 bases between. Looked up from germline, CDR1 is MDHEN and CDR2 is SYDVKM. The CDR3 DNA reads TGTGCCAGCAGTCCATTGGGGCGGTCGGCTGAAGCTTTCTTT. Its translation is CASSPLGRSAEAFF.

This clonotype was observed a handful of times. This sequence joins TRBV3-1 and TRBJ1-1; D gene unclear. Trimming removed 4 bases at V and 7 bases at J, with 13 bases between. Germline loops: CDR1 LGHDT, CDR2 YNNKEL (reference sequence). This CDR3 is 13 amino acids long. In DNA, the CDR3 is TGTGCCAGCAGCCCCGCGGGCCAAGTTGAAGCTTTCTTT. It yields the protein CASSPAGQVEAFF.

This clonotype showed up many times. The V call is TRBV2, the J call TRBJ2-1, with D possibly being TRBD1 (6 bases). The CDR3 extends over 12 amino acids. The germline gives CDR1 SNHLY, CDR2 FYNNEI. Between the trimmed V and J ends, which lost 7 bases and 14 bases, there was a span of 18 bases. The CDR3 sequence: CASTSTGTREFF. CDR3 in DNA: TGTGCCAGCACTAGTACCGGGACAAGGGAGTTCTTC.

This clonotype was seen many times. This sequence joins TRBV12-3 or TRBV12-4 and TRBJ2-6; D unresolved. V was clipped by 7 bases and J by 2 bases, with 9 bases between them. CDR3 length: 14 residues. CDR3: CASTLQAGANVLTF. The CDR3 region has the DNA TGTGCCAGCACCCTTCAAGCTGGGGCCAACGTCCTGACTTTC.

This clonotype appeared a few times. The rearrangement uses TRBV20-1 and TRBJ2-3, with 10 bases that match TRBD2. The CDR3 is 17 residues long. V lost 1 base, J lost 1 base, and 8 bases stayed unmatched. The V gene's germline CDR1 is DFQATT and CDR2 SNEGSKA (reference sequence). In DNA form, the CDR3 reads TGCAGTGCTAGAGTCAGCGGGAGGGGGGGCGGCACAGATACGCAGTATTTT. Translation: CSARVSGRGGGTDTQYF.

CDR3 bases: TGCAGCGTAGAGGCGCAGGGGGCAGATACGCAGTATTTT. It translates to CSVEAQGADTQYF. The J gene is TRBJ2-3, the V gene TRBV29-1, with TRBD1 identical over 7 bases. J was trimmed by 4 bases and V by 6 bases; bases with no gene match: 7. The CDR3 spans 13 residues. Germline CDR1 reads SQVTM; CDR2 reads ANQGSEA.

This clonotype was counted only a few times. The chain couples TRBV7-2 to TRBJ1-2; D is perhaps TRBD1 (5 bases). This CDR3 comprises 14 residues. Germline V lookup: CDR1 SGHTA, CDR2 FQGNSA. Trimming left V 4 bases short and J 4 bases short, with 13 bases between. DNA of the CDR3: TGTGCCAGCAGCTACGTTCGGGGGAGCTATGGCTACACCTTC. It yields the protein CASSYVRGSYGYTF.

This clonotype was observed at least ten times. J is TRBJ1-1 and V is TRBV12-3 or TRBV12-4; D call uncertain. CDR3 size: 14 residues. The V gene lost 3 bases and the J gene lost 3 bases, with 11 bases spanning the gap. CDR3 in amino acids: CASSFVGRDTEAFF. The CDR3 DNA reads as TGTGCCAGCAGTTTTGTAGGGAGGGACACTGAAGCTTTCTTT.

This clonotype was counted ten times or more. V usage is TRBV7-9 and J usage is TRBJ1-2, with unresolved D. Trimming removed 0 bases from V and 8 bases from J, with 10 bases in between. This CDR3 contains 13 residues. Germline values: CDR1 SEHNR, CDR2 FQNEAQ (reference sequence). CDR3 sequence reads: CASSLAVTGGYTF. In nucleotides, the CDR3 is TGTGCCAGCAGCTTAGCGGTGACTGGCGGCTACACCTTC.

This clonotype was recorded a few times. The CDR3 region is CASSYPFGTPRPTDTQYF. The DNA of the CDR3 is TGTGCCAGCAGCTACCCCTTTGGGACTCCCAGGCCGACAGATACGCAGTATTTT. The chain is built from TRBV11-2 and TRBJ2-3, with D possibly being TRBD2 (6 bases). Germline lookup yields CDR1 SGHAT and CDR2 FQNNGV. This CDR3 has 18 residues. Trimming stripped 4 bases from V and 3 bases from J, with 23 bases between.